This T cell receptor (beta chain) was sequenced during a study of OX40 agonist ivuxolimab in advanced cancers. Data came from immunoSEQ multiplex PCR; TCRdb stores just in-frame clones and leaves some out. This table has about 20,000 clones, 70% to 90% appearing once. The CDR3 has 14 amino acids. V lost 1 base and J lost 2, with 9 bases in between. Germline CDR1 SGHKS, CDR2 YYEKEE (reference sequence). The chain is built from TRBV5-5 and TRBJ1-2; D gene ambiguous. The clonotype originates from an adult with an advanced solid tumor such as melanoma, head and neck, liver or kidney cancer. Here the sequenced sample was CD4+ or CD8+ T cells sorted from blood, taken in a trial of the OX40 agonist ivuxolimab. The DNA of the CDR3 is TGTGCCAGCAGCTTGTTAGCAGAAAACTATGGCTACACCTTC. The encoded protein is CASSLLAENYGYTF.